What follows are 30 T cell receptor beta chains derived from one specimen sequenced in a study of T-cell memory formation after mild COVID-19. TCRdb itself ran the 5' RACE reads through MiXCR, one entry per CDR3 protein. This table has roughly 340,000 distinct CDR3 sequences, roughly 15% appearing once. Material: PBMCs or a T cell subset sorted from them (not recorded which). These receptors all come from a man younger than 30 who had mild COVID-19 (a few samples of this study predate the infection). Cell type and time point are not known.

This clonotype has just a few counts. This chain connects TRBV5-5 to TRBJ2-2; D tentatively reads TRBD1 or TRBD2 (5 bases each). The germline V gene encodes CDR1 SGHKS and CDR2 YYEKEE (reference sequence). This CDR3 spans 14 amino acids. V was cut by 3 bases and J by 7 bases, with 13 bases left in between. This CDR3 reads CASSWDHRSGELFF. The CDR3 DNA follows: TGTGCCAGCAGCTGGGACCATCGAAGCGGGGAGCTGTTTTTT.

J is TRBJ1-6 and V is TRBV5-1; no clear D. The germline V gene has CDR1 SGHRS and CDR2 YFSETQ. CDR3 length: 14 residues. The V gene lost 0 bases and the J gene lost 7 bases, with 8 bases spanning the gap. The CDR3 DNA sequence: TGCGCCAGCAGCTTGGGGTTGGGAAATTCACCCCTCCACTTT. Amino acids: CASSLGLGNSPLHF.

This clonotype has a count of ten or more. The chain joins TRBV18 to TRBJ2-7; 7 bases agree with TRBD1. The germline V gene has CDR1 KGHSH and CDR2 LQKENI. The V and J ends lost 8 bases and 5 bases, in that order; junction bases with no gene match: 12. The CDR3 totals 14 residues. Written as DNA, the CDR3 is TGTGCCAGCGTCCGCGGCCAGGGGGAAAACGAGCAGTACTTC. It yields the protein CASVRGQGENEQYF.

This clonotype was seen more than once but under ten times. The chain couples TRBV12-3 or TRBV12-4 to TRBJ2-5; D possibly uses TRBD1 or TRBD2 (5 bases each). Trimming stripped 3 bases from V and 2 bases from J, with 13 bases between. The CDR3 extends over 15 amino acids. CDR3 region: CASSLGGTLQETQYF. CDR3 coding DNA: TGTGCCAGCAGTTTGGGTGGGACCTTACAAGAGACCCAGTACTTC.

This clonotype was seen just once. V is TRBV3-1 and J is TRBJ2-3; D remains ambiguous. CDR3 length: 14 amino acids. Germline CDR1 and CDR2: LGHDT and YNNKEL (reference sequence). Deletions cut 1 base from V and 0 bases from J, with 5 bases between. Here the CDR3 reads CASSQVSSTDTQYF. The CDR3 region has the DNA TGTGCCAGCAGCCAAGTATCCAGCACAGATACGCAGTATTTT.

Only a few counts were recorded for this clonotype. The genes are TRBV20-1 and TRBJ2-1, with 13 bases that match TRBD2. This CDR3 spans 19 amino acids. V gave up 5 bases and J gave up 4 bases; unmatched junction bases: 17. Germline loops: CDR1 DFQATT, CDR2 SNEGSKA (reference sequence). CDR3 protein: CSALIGGTSGAVAYNEQFF. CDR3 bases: TGCAGTGCTCTAATTGGTGGGACTAGCGGGGCGGTGGCTTACAATGAGCAGTTCTTC.

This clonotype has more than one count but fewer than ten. The CDR3 nucleotides are TGCAGTGCTAGTTGGGCCCCACTTACAAGCATTCAGTACTTC. Residues: CSASWAPLTSIQYF. The chain has TRBV20-1 and TRBJ2-4; no clear D gene. V was pared by 3 bases and J by 9 bases, with 18 bases between. Germline V lookup: CDR1 DFQATT, CDR2 SNEGSKA (reference sequence). The CDR3 contains 14 residues.

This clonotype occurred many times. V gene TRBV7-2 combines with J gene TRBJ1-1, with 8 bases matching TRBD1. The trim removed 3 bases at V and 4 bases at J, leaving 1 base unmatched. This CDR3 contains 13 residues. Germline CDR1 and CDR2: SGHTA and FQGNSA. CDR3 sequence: CASSLGQATEAFF. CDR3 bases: TGTGCCAGCAGCTTGGGACAGGCCACTGAAGCTTTCTTT.

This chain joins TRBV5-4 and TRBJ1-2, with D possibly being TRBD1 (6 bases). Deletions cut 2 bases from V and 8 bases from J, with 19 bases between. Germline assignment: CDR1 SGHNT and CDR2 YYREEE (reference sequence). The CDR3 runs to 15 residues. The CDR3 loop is CASSLDRRGTKGYTF. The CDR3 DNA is TGTGCCAGCAGCTTAGACAGGAGGGGAACCAAGGGCTACACCTTC.

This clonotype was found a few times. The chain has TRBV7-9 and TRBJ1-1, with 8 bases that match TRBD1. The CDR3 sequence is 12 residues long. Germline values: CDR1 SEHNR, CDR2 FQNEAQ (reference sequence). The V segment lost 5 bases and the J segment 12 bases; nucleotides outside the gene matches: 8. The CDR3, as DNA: TGTGCCAGCAGCAATCGACAGGGGAAAACTTTCTTT. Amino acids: CASSNRQGKTFF. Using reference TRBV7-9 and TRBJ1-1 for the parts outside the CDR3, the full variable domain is DTGVSQNPRHKITKRGQNVTFRCDPISEHNRLYWYRQTLGQGPEFLTYFQNEAQLEKSRLLSDRFSAERPKGSFSTLEIQRTEQGDSAMYLCASSNRQGKTFFGQGTRLTVV.

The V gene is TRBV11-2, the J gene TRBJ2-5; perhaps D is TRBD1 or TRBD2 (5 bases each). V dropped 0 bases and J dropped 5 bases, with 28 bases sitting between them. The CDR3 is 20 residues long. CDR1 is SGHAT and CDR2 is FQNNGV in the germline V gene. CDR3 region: CASSLEVRGRQRWRLETQYF. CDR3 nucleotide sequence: TGTGCCAGCAGCTTAGAGGTGAGGGGCCGTCAGCGATGGCGTCTGGAGACCCAGTACTTC. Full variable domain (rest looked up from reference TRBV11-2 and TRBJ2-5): EAGVAQSPRYKIIEKRQSVAFWCNPISGHATLYWYQQILGQGPKLLIQFQNNGVVDDSQLPKDRFSAERLKGVDSTLKIQPAKLEDSAVYLCASSLEVRGRQRWRLETQYFGPGTRLLVL.

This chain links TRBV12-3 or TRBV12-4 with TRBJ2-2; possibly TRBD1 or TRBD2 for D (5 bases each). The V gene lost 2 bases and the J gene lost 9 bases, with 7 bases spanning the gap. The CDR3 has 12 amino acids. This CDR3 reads CASSLQGRELFF. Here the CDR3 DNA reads TGTGCCAGCAGTTTACAGGGACGGGAGCTGTTTTTT.

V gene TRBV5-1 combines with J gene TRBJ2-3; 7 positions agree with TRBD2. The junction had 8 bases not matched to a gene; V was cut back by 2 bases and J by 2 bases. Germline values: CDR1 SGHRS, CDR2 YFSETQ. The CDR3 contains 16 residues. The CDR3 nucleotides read TGCGCCAGCAGCTTCGGATCTAGCGGACCCACAGATACGCAGTATTTT. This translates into CASSFGSSGPTDTQYF.

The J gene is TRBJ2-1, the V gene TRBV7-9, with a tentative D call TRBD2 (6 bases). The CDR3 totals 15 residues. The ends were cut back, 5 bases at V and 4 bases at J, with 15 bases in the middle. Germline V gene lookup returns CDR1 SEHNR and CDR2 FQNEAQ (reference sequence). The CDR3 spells CASSPYGGKYNEQFF. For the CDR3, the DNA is TGTGCCAGCAGCCCGTATGGGGGGAAGTACAATGAGCAGTTCTTC.

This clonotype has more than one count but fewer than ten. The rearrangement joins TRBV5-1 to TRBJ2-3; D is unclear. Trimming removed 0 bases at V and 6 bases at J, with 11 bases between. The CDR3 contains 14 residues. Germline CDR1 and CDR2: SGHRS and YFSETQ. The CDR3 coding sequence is TGCGCCAGCAGCTTGGTCCCGCAGACGGATACGCAGTATTTT. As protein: CASSLVPQTDTQYF.

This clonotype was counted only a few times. Written as DNA, the CDR3 is TGTGCCAGCAGCCGGACAGGGGAATCGGATACGCAGTATTTT. Translation: CASSRTGESDTQYF. The rearrangement links TRBV6-4 to TRBJ2-3; TRBD1 matches 9 bases. Germline V gene sequence: CDR1 MRHNA, CDR2 SNTAGT. The CDR3 spans 14 residues. The V and J ends lost 6 bases and 6 bases, in that order; junction bases with no gene match: 7.

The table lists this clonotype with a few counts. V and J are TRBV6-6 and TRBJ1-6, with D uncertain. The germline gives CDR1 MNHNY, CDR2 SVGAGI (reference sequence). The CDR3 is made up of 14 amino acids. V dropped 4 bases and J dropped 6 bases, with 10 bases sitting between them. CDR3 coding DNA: TGTGCCAGCAGTTGGGGAAGGGCTAATTCACCCCTCCACTTT. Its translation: CASSWGRANSPLHF.

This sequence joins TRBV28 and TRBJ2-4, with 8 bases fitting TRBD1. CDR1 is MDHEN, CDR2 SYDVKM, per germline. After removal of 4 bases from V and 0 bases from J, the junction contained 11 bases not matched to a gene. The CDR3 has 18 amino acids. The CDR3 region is CASSWETTGELAKNIQYF. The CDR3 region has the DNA TGTGCCAGCAGTTGGGAAACGACAGGGGAACTAGCCAAAAACATTCAGTACTTC. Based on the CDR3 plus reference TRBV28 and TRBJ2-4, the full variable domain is DVKVTQSSRYLVKRTGEKVFLECVQDMDHENMFWYRQDPGLGLRLIYFSYDVKMKEKGDIPEGYSVSREKKERFSLILESASTNQTSMYLCASSWETTGELAKNIQYFGAGTRLSVL.

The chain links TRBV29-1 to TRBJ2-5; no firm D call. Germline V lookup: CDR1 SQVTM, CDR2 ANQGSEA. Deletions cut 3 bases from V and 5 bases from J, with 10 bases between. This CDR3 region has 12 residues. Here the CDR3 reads CSVDSPVETQYF. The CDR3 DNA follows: TGCAGCGTTGATTCCCCGGTCGAGACCCAGTACTTC.

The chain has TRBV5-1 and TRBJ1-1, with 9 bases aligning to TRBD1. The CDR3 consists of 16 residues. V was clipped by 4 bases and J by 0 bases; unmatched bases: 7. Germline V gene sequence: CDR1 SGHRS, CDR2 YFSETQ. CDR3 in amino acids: CASSPGQGGMNTEAFF. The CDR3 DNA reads TGCGCCAGCAGCCCGGGACAGGGAGGGATGAACACTGAAGCTTTCTTT. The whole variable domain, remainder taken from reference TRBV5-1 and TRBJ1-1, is KAGVTQTPRYLIKTRGQQVTLSCSPISGHRSVSWYQQTPGQGLQFLFEYFSETQRNKGNFPGRFSGRQFSNSRSEMNVSTLELGDSALYLCASSPGQGGMNTEAFFGQGTRLTVV.

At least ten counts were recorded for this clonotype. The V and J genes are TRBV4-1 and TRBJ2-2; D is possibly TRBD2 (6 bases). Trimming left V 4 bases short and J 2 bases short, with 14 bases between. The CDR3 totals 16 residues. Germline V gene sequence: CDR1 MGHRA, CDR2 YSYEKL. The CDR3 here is CASSREEGYNTGELFF. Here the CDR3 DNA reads TGCGCCAGCAGCCGGGAGGAGGGGTACAACACCGGGGAGCTGTTTTTT.

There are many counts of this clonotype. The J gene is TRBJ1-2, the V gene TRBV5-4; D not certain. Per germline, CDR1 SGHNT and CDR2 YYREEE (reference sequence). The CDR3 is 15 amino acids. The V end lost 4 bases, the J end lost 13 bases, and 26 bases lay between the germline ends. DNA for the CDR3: TGTGCCAGCAGCCCCCTAGCCACAGCGGCCCCAGACTCCACCTTC. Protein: CASSPLATAAPDSTF.

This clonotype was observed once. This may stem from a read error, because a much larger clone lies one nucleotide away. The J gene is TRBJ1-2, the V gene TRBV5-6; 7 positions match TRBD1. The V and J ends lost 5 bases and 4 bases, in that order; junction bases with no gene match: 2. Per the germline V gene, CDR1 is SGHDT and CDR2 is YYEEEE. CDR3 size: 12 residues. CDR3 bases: TGTGCCAGCAGATCAGGGGGCTATGGCTACACCTTC. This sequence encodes CASRSGGYGYTF.

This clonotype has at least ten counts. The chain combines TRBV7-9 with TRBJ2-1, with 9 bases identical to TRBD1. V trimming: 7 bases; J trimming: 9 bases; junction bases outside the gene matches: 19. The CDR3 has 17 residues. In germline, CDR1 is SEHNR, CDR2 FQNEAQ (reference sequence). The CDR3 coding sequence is TGTGCCAGCACCTCCACCGATTGGACAGGGGCAGCCGGTGAGCAGTTCTTC. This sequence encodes CASTSTDWTGAAGEQFF.

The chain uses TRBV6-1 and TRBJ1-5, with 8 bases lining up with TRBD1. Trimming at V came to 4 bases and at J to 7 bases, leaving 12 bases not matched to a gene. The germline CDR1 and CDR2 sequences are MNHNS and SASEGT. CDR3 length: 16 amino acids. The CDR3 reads CASSVKMTGVLQPQHF. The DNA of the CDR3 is TGTGCCAGCAGTGTCAAAATGACAGGGGTTTTGCAGCCCCAGCATTTT.

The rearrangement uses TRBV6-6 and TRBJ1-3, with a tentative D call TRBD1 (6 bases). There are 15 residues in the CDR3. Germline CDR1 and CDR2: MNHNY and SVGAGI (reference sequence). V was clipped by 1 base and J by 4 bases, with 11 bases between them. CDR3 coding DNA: TGTGCCAGCAGTTACTTTACAGGGTCGGGAAACACCATATATTTT. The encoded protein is CASSYFTGSGNTIYF.

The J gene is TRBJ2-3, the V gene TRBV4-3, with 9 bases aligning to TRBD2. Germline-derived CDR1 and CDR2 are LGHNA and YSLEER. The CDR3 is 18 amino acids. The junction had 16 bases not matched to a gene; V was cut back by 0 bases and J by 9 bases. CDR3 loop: CASSQDYGGGDYLRTQYF. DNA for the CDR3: TGCGCCAGCAGCCAAGATTATGGCGGGGGGGACTACCTTCGCACGCAGTATTTT.

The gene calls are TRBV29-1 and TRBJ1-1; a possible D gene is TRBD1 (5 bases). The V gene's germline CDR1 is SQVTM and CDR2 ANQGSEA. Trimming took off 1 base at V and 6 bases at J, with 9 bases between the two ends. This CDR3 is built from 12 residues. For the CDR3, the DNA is TGCAGCGTTGAAGGGTTACAGGCTGAAGCTTTCTTT. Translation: CSVEGLQAEAFF.

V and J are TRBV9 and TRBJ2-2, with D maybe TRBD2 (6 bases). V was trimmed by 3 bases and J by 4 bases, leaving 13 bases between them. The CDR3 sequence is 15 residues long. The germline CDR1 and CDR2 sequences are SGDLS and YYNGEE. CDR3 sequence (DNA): TGTGCCAGCAGCGCGACTAGTAAGGGCACCGGGGAGCTGTTTTTT. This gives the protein CASSATSKGTGELFF.

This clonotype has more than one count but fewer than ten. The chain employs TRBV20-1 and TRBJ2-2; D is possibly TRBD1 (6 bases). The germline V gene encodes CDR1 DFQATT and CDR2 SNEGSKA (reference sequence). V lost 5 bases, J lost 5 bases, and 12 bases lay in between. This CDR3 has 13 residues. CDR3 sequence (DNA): TGCAGTGCTCCTGAGAGGGGGACCGGGGAGCTGTTTTTT. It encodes CSAPERGTGELFF.